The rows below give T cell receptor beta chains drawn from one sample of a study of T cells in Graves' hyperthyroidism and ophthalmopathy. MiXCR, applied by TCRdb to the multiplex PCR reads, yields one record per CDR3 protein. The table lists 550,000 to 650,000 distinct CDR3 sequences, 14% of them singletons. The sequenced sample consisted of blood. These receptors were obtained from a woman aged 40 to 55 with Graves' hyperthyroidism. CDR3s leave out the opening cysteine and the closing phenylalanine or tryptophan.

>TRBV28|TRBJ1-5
ASSFGVQPQH
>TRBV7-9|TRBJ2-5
ASSLVRGLVHQETQY
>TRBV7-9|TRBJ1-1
ASRRDAGTGEAF
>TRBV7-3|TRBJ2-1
ASSLTGEGFGRVRSVSYNEQF
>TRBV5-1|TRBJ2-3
ASSLDFQGSSTDTQY
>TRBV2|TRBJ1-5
ASSEFVGNQPQH
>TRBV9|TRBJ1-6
ASSKSQEYNSPLH
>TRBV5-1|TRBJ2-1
ASRRTSGSSNEQF
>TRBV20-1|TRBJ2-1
SASPPLAGVGEQF
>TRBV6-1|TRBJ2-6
ASRPLPGANVLT
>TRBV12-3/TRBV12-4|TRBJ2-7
ASSLGFSYEQY
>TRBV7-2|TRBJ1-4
ASSLGASNLAEKLF
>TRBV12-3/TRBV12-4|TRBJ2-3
ASSFSGFSTDTQY
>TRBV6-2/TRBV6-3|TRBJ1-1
ASSYSGRQDTEAF
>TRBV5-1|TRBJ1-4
ASSGNQEKLF
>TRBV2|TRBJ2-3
ASSEAVATDTQY
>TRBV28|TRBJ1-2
ATGVGYGYT
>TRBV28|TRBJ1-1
AGSLRVAVTEAF
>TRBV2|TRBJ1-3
ASSDISSSGNTIY
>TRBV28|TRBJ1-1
ASSSGQGTLYTEAF
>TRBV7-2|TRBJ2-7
ASSLGVGGSYEQY
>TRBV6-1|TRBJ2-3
ASQELAGGWGTDTQY
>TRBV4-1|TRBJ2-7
ASSQLAGESNEQY
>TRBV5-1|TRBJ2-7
ASSLAPTTYEQY
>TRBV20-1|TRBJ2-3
SALGQSTDTQY
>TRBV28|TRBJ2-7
ASSSTITGLANSPGEQY